The 25 T cell receptor beta chains presented below share a single source sample, sequenced in a study of blood T cell repertoires in COVID-19. This table comes from immunoSEQ multiplex PCR, and its TCRdb copy is limited to in-frame clones, with some not included. Seen here are about 120,000 clones, 86% observed once, and the top ten hold less than 5%. Sequenced input: peripheral blood. These TCRs come from a man aged 35 to 55 with acute or convalescent COVID-19.

The V gene is TRBV3-1 (or the pseudogene TRBV3-2), the J gene TRBJ2-2, with 10 bases lining up with TRBD2. The V and J ends lost 3 bases and 3 bases, in that order; junction bases with no gene match: 13. Germline values: CDR1 LGHDT, CDR2 YNNKEL (reference sequence). The length of the CDR3 is 19 residues. The CDR3 loop reads CASSHPPLLAGAHTGELFF. The CDR3 DNA reads TGTGCCAGCAGCCACCCCCCGCTCCTAGCGGGAGCTCACACCGGGGAGCTGTTTTTT.

The V call is TRBV29-1, the J call TRBJ1-1, with 7 bases identical to TRBD1. This CDR3 is built from 13 residues. Germline V CDR1 and CDR2: SQVTM, ANQGSEA. V was clipped by 5 bases and J by 9 bases; unmatched bases: 12. The CDR3 DNA sequence: TGCAGCGTTTCCGTTGAAGGGGGCGGCCAAGCTTTCTTT. It codes for CSVSVEGGGQAFF.

The J gene is TRBJ1-2, the V gene TRBV4-2, with a tentative D call TRBD1 (6 bases). V was trimmed by 0 bases and J by 7 bases, leaving 12 bases between them. This CDR3 is 14 amino acids long. CDR1 LGHNA and CDR2 YNFKEQ come from the germline V gene. In DNA, the CDR3 is TGTGCCAGCAGCCAAGAAGGCAGGGGCTCTGGCTACACCTTC. It is translated as CASSQEGRGSGYTF.

The chain joins TRBV5-1 to TRBJ2-5; unclear D gene. The CDR3 has 13 residues. Germline V lookup: CDR1 SGHRS, CDR2 YFSETQ. V was cut by 1 base and J by 4 bases, with 8 bases left in between. CDR3 amino acids: CASSLPDSETQYF. In DNA form, the CDR3 reads TGCGCCAGCAGCTTGCCAGATTCAGAGACCCAGTACTTC.

This rearrangement joins TRBV5-4 to TRBJ2-2; 14 positions match TRBD2. V lost 2 bases to trimming and J lost 5 bases; unmatched junction nucleotides: 5. The CDR3 runs to 17 residues. Looked up from germline, CDR1 is SGHNT and CDR2 is YYREEE (reference sequence). The CDR3 bases are TGTGCCAGCAGCTTACCGGGACTAGCGGGAGCGACCGGGGAGCTGTTTTTT. Translating gives CASSLPGLAGATGELFF.

The V call is TRBV3-1 (or the pseudogene TRBV3-2), the J call TRBJ2-1; TRBD2 matches 11 bases. Germline V gene lookup returns CDR1 LGHDT and CDR2 YNNKEL (reference sequence). V lost 4 bases and J lost 12; bases outside the gene matches: 8. This CDR3 has 14 residues. CDR3: CASSLGLAEFGQFF. CDR3 coding DNA: TGTGCCAGCAGCCTGGGACTAGCGGAGTTTGGGCAGTTCTTC.

The rearrangement links TRBV5-8 to TRBJ2-6, with 9 bases matching TRBD1. V was clipped by 5 bases and J by 0 bases; unmatched bases: 12. The CDR3 totals 19 residues. CDR1 and CDR2 from the germline V gene are SGHTS and YDEGEE. The CDR3 sequence: CASSNFRGTGSSGANVLTF. CDR3 in DNA: TGTGCCAGCAGTAATTTTCGAGGGACAGGGAGCTCTGGGGCCAACGTCCTGACTTTC.

The chain is built from TRBV12-3 or TRBV12-4 and TRBJ1-1; D is unresolved. This CDR3 is built from 13 residues. The germline V and J ends were trimmed by 6 bases and 4 bases, with 12 bases remaining between them. CDR3 sequence reads: CASRSLDGTEAFF. In nucleotides, the CDR3 is TGTGCCAGCAGATCCTTAGATGGCACTGAAGCTTTCTTT.

This chain joins TRBV6-5 and TRBJ1-6; 7 nucleotides agree with TRBD1. The CDR3 has 16 residues. Germline V gene sequence: CDR1 MNHEY, CDR2 SVGAGI. The V gene end was trimmed by 0 bases and the J gene end by 7 bases; junction bases not matched to a gene: 6. CDR3 sequence: CASSYSDGTANSPLHF. The CDR3 DNA follows: TGTGCCAGCAGTTACTCGGATGGGACAGCCAATTCACCCCTCCACTTT.

The rearrangement links TRBV4-1 to TRBJ2-7, with TRBD1 identical over 9 bases. The germline V gene has CDR1 MGHRA and CDR2 YSYEKL. The CDR3 extends over 14 amino acids. V was clipped by 5 bases and J by 3 bases; unmatched bases: 5. CDR3 loop: CASSLTGQGYEQYF. In DNA, the CDR3 is TGCGCCAGCAGCTTAACGGGACAGGGCTACGAGCAGTACTTC.

The chain joins TRBV2 to TRBJ1-2; weak D call: TRBD1 (5 bases). The length of the CDR3 is 15 residues. The germline V gene encodes CDR1 SNHLY and CDR2 FYNNEI. V was pared by 10 bases and J by 4 bases, with 22 bases between. The DNA for the CDR3 is TGTGCCACCGACGCAGGGATTCCTGTAAGCTATGGCTACACCTTC. This gives the protein CATDAGIPVSYGYTF.

The table lists this clone with a few counts. The chain recombines TRBV6-5 with TRBJ1-1; D not certain. V dropped 4 bases and J dropped 6 bases, with 18 bases sitting between them. Germline assignment: CDR1 MNHEY and CDR2 SVGAGI. The CDR3 has 15 amino acids. CDR3 coding DNA: TGTGCCAGCAGTTCCCCCCGGCGGGGATCCGCTGAAGCTTTCTTT. This codes for CASSSPRRGSAEAFF.

This clone was seen only a few times. The V gene is TRBV2, the J gene TRBJ1-1, with TRBD1 identical over 9 bases. CDR3 length equals 13 residues. Germline CDR1 reads SNHLY; CDR2 reads FYNNEI. Trimming at V came to 7 bases and at J to 6 bases, leaving 6 bases not matched to a gene. The CDR3 region is CASTLDRGAEAFF. DNA for the CDR3: TGTGCCAGCACTTTGGACAGGGGAGCTGAAGCTTTCTTT.

This chain links TRBV27 with TRBJ2-7; TRBD1 agrees at 7 bases. Germline values: CDR1 MNHEY, CDR2 SMNVEV (reference sequence). The CDR3 runs 16 residues. V was pared by 7 bases and J by 9 bases, with 21 bases of the junction left unmatched. The CDR3 sequence is CASIALRDSTPTAQYF. The DNA for the CDR3 is TGTGCCAGCATCGCTCTCCGGGACAGTACGCCTACCGCGCAGTACTTC.

The V call is TRBV2, the J call TRBJ1-5, with 8 bases that match TRBD1. The CDR3 extends over 16 amino acids. V gave up 4 bases and J gave up 7 bases; unmatched junction bases: 12. Germline-derived CDR1 and CDR2 are SNHLY and FYNNEI. The CDR3 here is CASSVRRTGQEQPQHF. The CDR3 DNA follows: TGTGCCAGCAGTGTACGAAGGACAGGGCAAGAACAGCCCCAGCATTTT.

The rearrangement uses TRBV18 and TRBJ2-3; no reliable D call. CDR1 and CDR2 from the germline V gene are KGHSH and LQKENI. The CDR3 is 16 amino acids. Trimming removed 6 bases from V and 2 bases from J, with 18 bases in between. Here the CDR3 DNA reads TGTGCCAGCTCCCCGCCTGGCTGGAGATCCACAGATACGCAGTATTTT. This codes for CASSPPGWRSTDTQYF.

The chain links TRBV11-3 to TRBJ2-1; a weak D match, TRBD2 (5 bases). The CDR3 extends over 13 amino acids. The ends were cut back, 3 bases at V and 9 bases at J, with 12 bases in the middle. Looked up from germline, CDR1 is SGHNT and CDR2 is YENEEA. CDR3 protein: CASSLGGLAEQFF. CDR3 DNA: TGTGCCAGCAGCTTGGGCGGGTTGGCTGAGCAGTTCTTC. The whole variable domain, filled in from reference TRBV11-3 and TRBJ2-1, reads EAGVVQSPRYKIIEKKQPVAFWCNPISGHNTLYWYLQNLGQGPELLIRYENEEAVDDSQLPKDRFSAERLKGVDSTLKIQPAELGDSAVYLCASSLGGLAEQFFGPGTRLTVL.

The chain joins TRBV7-9 to TRBJ2-5, with TRBD2 identical over 7 bases. The CDR3 has 14 residues. The germline V gene encodes CDR1 SEHNR and CDR2 FQNEAQ (reference sequence). V shed 6 bases and J 5 bases; nucleotides not matched to a gene: 9. The CDR3 here is CASSQKGEGETQYF. For the CDR3, the DNA is TGTGCCAGCAGTCAAAAAGGGGAGGGCGAGACCCAGTACTTC.

The chain has TRBV2 and TRBJ2-1, with 8 nucleotides matching TRBD2. The V segment lost 6 bases and the J segment 8 bases; nucleotides outside the gene matches: 12. CDR1 and CDR2 from the germline V gene are SNHLY and FYNNEI. The CDR3 is 15 amino acids. CDR3 DNA sequence: TGTGCCAGCAGCCCTCGGGGCCGGGAGGGCGATGAGCAGTTCTTC. It encodes CASSPRGREGDEQFF.

This sequence joins TRBV12-1 and TRBJ1-4; the D segment call TRBD1 is taken from the table without a DNA check. TRBV12-1 is a pseudogene locus. CDR3 length: 15 residues. CDR3: CASSLQGGANEKLFF. Written as DNA, the CDR3 is TGTGCCAGCAGCTTACAGGGTGGGGCTAATGAAAAACTGTTTTTT.

The chain has TRBV29-1 and TRBJ2-1; 8 bases match TRBD1. Per germline, CDR1 SQVTM and CDR2 ANQGSEA. The CDR3 is 13 residues long. Trimming took 7 bases from V and 7 from J; bases not matched to a gene: 9. DNA of the CDR3: TGCAGCGGGGGACAGGCGGCTCAAAATGAGCAGTTCTTC. Encoded protein: CSGGQAAQNEQFF.

The rearrangement uses TRBV6-5 and TRBJ1-2; D remains ambiguous. Germline CDR1 MNHEY, CDR2 SVGAGI. The length of the CDR3 is 12 residues. V was pared by 7 bases and J by 1 base, with 7 bases between. CDR3 nucleotides: TGTGCCAGCAAATCCGTTAACTATGGCTACACCTTC. This sequence encodes CASKSVNYGYTF.

V is TRBV6-1 and J is TRBJ1-5; no clear D gene. Germline V gives CDR1 MNHNS, CDR2 SASEGT. V was cut by 0 bases and J by 4 bases, with 7 bases left in between. This CDR3 is built from 14 residues. Written as DNA, the CDR3 is TGTGCCAGCAGTGAAGCGGGCAGAAATCAGCCCCAGCATTTT. This translates into CASSEAGRNQPQHF.

The gene calls are TRBV6-1 and TRBJ1-2; the D gene is possibly TRBD1 (6 bases). This CDR3 comprises 19 residues. Germline values: CDR1 MNHNS, CDR2 SASEGT. V was trimmed by 0 bases and J by 7 bases, leaving 27 bases between them. CDR3 protein: CASSEALTGTRRPTFGYTF. In DNA form, the CDR3 reads TGTGCCAGCAGTGAAGCCTTGACAGGAACCCGCCGCCCCACTTTTGGCTACACCTTC.

V is TRBV7-9 and J is TRBJ2-5, with D unclear. Trimming cost V 5 bases and J 3 bases, with 10 bases left between them. Germline V gene lookup returns CDR1 SEHNR and CDR2 FQNEAQ (reference sequence). The CDR3 covers 13 residues. CDR3 nucleotides: TGTGCCAGCAGCGTGACTCAAGAAGAGACCCAGTACTTC. It translates to CASSVTQEETQYF. The full variable domain, completed using reference TRBV7-9 and TRBJ2-5, is DTGVSQNPRHKITKRGQNVTFRCDPISEHNRLYWYRQTLGQGPEFLTYFQNEAQLEKSRLLSDRFSAERPKGSFSTLEIQRTEQGDSAMYLCASSVTQEETQYFGPGTRLLVL.